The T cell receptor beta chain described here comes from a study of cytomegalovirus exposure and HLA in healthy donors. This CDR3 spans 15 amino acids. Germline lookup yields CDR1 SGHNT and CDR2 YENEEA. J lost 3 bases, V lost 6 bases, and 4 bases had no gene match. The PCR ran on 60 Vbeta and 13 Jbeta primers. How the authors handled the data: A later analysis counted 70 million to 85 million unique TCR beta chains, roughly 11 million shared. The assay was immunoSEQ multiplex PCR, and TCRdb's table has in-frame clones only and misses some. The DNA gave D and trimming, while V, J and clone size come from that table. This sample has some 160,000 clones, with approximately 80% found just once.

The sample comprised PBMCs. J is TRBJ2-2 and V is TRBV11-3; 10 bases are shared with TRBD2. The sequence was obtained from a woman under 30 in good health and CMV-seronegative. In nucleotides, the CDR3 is TGTGCCAGCAGTCGAGCGGGGGGGCACACCGGGGAGCTGTTTTTT. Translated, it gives CASSRAGGHTGELFF. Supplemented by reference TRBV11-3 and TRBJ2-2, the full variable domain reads EAGVVQSPRYKIIEKKQPVAFWCNPISGHNTLYWYLQNLGQGPELLIRYENEEAVDDSQLPKDRFSAERLKGVDSTLKIQPAELGDSAVYLCASSRAGGHTGELFFGEGSRLTVL.